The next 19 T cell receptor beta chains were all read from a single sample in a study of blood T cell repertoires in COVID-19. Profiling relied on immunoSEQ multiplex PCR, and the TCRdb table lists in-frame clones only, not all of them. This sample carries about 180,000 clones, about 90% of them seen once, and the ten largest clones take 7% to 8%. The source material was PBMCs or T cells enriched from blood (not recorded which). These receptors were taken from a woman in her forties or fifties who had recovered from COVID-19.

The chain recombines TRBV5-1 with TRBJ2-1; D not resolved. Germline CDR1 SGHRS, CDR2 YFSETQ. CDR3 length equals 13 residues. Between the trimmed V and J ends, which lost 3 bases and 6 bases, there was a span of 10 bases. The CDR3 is CASSSGFSNEQFF. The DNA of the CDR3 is TGCGCCAGCAGCTCGGGTTTCTCCAATGAGCAGTTCTTC.

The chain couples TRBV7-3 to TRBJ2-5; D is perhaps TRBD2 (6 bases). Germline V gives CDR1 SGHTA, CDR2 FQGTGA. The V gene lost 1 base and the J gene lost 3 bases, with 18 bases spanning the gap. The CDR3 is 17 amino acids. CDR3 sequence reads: CASSLKAKRERKETQYF. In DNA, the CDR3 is TGTGCCAGCAGCTTAAAGGCAAAACGGGAGAGGAAAGAGACCCAGTACTTC.

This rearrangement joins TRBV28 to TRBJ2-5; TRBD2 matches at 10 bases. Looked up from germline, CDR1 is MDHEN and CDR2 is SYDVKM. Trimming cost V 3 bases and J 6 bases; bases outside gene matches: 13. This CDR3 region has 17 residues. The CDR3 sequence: CASSFLSWTSGSQTQYF. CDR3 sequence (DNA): TGTGCCAGCAGTTTTCTCTCTTGGACTAGCGGTTCCCAGACCCAGTACTTC.

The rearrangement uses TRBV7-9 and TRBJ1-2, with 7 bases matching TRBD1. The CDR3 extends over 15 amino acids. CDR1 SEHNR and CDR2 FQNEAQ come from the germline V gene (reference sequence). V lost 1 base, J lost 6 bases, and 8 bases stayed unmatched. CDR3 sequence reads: CASSLETGLTNGYTF. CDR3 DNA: TGTGCCAGCAGCTTAGAGACAGGGTTAACTAATGGCTACACCTTC. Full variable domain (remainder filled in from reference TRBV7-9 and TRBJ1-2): DTGVSQNPRHKITKRGQNVTFRCDPISEHNRLYWYRQTLGQGPEFLTYFQNEAQLEKSRLLSDRFSAERPKGSFSTLEIQRTEQGDSAMYLCASSLETGLTNGYTFGSGTRLTVV.

CDR3 sequence (DNA): TGTGCCAGCAGTTTGGCACCAGGGGGCTTCACTGAAGCTTTCTTT. This codes for CASSLAPGGFTEAFF. The chain joins TRBV6-5 to TRBJ1-1; TRBD1 agrees at 8 bases. The germline V gene has CDR1 MNHEY and CDR2 SVGAGI. There are 15 residues in the CDR3. After removal of 4 bases from V and 4 bases from J, the junction contained 8 bases not matched to a gene.

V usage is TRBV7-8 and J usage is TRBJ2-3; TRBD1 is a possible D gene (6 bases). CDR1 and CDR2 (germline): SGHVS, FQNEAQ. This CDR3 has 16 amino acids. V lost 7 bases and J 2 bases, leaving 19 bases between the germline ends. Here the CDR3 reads CASTAIGQLYTDTQYF. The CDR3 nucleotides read TGTGCCAGCACCGCAATAGGACAGCTTTACACAGATACGCAGTATTTT.

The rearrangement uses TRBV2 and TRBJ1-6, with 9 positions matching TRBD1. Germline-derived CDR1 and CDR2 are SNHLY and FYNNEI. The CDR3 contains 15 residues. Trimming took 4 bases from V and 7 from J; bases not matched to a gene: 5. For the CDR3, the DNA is TGTGCCAGCAGTGGGGGGACAGGGAGGAATTCACCCCTCCACTTT. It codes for CASSGGTGRNSPLHF.

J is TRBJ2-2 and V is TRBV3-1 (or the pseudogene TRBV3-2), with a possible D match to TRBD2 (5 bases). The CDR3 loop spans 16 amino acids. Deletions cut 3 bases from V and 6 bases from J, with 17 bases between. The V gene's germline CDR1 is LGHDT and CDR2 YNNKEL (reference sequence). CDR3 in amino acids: CASSQGALAGAGELFF. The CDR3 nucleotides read TGTGCCAGCAGCCAGGGAGCGCTAGCCGGCGCCGGGGAGCTGTTTTTT.

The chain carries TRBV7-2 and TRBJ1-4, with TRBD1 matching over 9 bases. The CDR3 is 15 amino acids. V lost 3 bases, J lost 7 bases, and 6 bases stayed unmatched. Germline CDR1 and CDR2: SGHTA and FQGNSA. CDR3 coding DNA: TGTGCCAGCAGCTTCAGACAGGGGGTTGGTGAAAAACTGTTTTTT. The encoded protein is CASSFRQGVGEKLFF.

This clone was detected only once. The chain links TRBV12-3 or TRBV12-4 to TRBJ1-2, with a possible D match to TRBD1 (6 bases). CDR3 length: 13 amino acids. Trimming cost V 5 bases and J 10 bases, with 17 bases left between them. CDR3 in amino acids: CASSLRSQGYYTF. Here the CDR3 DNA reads TGTGCCAGCAGTCTTAGATCACAGGGCTACTACACCTTC.

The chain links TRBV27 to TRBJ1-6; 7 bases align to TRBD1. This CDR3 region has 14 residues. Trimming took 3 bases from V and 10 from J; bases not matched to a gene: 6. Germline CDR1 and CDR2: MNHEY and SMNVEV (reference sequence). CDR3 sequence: CASSLIRGYSPLHF. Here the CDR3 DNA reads TGTGCCAGCAGTTTGATCAGGGGGTACTCACCCCTCCACTTT.

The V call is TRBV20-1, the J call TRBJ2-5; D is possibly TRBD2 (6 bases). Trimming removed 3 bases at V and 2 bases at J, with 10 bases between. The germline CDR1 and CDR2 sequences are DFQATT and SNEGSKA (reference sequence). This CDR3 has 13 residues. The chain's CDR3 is CSASLAGQETQYF. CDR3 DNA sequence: TGCAGTGCTAGTTTGGCGGGGCAAGAGACCCAGTACTTC.

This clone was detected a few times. CDR3 amino acids: CASSRGTGSWTGELFF. CDR3 coding DNA: TGTGCCAGCAGCCGCGGGACAGGGTCTTGGACCGGGGAGCTGTTTTTT. J is TRBJ2-2 and V is TRBV3-1 (or the pseudogene TRBV3-2); 9 bases are shared with TRBD1. Germline V gene sequence: CDR1 LGHDT, CDR2 YNNKEL (reference sequence). This CDR3 has 16 amino acids. With V trimmed by 4 bases and J by 5 bases, 8 bases remained unmatched.

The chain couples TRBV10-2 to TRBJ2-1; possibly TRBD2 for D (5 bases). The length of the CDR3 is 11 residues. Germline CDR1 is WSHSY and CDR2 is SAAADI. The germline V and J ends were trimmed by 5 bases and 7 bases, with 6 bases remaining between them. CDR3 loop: CASSRGNEQFF. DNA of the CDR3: TGCGCCAGCAGTCGAGGGAATGAGCAGTTCTTC.

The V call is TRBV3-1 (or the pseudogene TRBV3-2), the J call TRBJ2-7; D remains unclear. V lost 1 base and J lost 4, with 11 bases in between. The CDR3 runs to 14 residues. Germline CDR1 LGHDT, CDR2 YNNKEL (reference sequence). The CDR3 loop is CASSQGGKRYEQYF. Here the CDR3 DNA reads TGTGCCAGCAGCCAAGGTGGAAAGAGGTACGAGCAGTACTTC.

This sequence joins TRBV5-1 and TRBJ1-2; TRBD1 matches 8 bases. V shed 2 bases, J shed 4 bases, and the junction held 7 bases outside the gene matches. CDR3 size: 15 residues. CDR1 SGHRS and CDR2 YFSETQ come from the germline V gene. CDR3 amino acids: CASSLGTGDLYGYTF. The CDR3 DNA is TGCGCCAGCAGCTTAGGGACAGGAGACCTCTATGGCTACACCTTC.

As DNA, the CDR3 is TGCGCCAGCAGCTTGGCCCTCTCCACCGGGGAGCTGTTTTTT. This encodes CASSLALSTGELFF. J is TRBJ2-2 and V is TRBV5-1; D is unresolved. CDR1 and CDR2 from the germline V gene are SGHRS and YFSETQ. This CDR3 has 14 residues. The germline V and J ends were trimmed by 0 bases and 4 bases, with 7 bases remaining between them.

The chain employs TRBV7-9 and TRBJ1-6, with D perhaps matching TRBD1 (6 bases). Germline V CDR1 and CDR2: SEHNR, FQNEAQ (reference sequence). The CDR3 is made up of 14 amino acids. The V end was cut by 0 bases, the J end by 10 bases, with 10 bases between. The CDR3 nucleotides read TGTGCCAGCAGCTTAGCAGGGGGAGAGTCACCCCTCCACTTT. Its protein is CASSLAGGESPLHF.

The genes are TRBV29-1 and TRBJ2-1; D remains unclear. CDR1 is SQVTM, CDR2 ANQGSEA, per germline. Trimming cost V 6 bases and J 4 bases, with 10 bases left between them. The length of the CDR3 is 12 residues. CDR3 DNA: TGCAGCGTATCCCAGTCGTACAATGAGCAGTTCTTC. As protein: CSVSQSYNEQFF.